Listed below are T cell receptor beta chains from one sample, sequenced in a study of blood T cell repertoires in COVID-19. Data came from immunoSEQ multiplex PCR; TCRdb stores just in-frame clones and leaves some out. The table has approximately 90,000 clones, 65% to 85% seen once. Source material: peripheral blood. The source of these receptors is a man between 65 and 85 years old with COVID-19, enrolled during active disease. Each CDR3 is given with its conserved first and last residue. Fields, in order: CDR3 length, D gene, V gene, J gene, clone size, CDR3 DNA, CDR3 protein. A D gene is named only where the DNA matches it firmly. A clone size is listed for some rows: how often the clone was seen (once, few, many), or a class if it is expanded.

15,TRBD1,TRBV18,TRBJ2-5,.,TGTGCCAGCTCCCGAGGACAGGGGTTAGGAGAGACCCAGTACTTC,CASSRGQGLGETQYF
13,.,TRBV19,TRBJ2-7,once,TGTGCCAGTAGTACTGTAGGAGGGTCCGAGCAGTACTTC,CASSTVGGSEQYF
17,TRBD1,TRBV5-4,TRBJ1-3,.,TGTGCCAGCAGCTTGATCGGGACAGCGAGCTCTGGAAACACCATATATTTT,CASSLIGTASSGNTIYF
15,.,TRBV19,TRBJ2-1,.,TGTGCCAGCCAGGGAATCTCGTCCCTACACAATGAGCAGTTCTTC,CASQGISSLHNEQFF
13,.,TRBV2,TRBJ2-5,.,TGTGCCAGCAGCCGGGACAACCAAGAGACCCAGTACTTC,CASSRDNQETQYF
13,.,TRBV12-5,TRBJ2-7,.,TGTGCTAGTGGTTTGGTACGGAGGGGCGAGCAGTACTTC,CASGLVRRGEQYF
12,.,TRBV7-9,TRBJ1-2,.,TGTGCCAGCAGCCAAGATGCGGGGGGCTACACCTTC,CASSQDAGGYTF
16,.,TRBV7-2,TRBJ2-3,once,TGTGCCAGCAGCTTGGCGGAAGGTGCTAGCACAGATACGCAGTATTTT,CASSLAEGASTDTQYF
15,.,TRBV5-1,TRBJ1-5,.,TGCGCCAGCAGCCCCACGGGGATTAGCAATCAGCCCCAGCATTTT,CASSPTGISNQPQHF
11,.,TRBV3-1/TRBV3-2,TRBJ1-3,.,TGTGGGACAGCTTCTGGAAACACCATATATTTT,CGTASGNTIYF
14,.,TRBV27,TRBJ1-6,.,TGTGCCAGCAGTTTAACTAGCTCGTTGTCACCCCTCCACTTT,CASSLTSSLSPLHF
15,.,TRBV2,TRBJ1-3,.,TGTGCCAGCAGAACAGGTAGTAACTCTGGAAACACCATATATTTT,CASRTGSNSGNTIYF
13,.,TRBV15,TRBJ2-7,.,TGTGCCACCAGCAGAGTCGGGGCCTACGAGCAGTACTTC,CATSRVGAYEQYF
18,TRBD2,TRBV4-3,TRBJ2-3,.,TGCGCCAGCAGCCAAGACCCCACTAGCGCTCTTAGCACAGATACGCAGTATTTT,CASSQDPTSALSTDTQYF
13,.,TRBV4-3,TRBJ1-1,.,TGCGCCAGCAGCCATGTGCGGAACACTGAAGCTTTCTTT,CASSHVRNTEAFF
14,TRBD1,TRBV6-5,TRBJ1-6,once,TGTGCCAGCAGTCCAGACAGGGGAACGTCACCCCTCCACTTT,CASSPDRGTSPLHF
15,.,TRBV28,TRBJ2-5,.,TGTGCCAGCAGCCTACCCGTTGCTGCCCAAGAGACCCAGTACTTC,CASSLPVAAQETQYF
12,.,TRBV28,TRBJ1-5,.,TGTGCCAGCACCTTCGGGAATGGGGCCCAGCATTTT,CASTFGNGAQHF
13,.,TRBV24-1,TRBJ2-5,.,TGTGCCACCAGTGAGCAGGGTGGGGAGACCCAGTACTTC,CATSEQGGETQYF
12,.,TRBV3-1/TRBV3-2,TRBJ1-2,few,TGTGCCAGCAGCCAAGTTCCGTCTGGCTACACCTTC,CASSQVPSGYTF
14,.,TRBV18,TRBJ2-5,.,TGTGCCAGCTCACCACCGGGAGAGCAAGAGACCCAGTACTTC,CASSPPGEQETQYF
13,.,TRBV7-9,TRBJ2-1,.,TGTGCCAGCAGCTCGACAGGTTACAATGAGCAGTTCTTC,CASSSTGYNEQFF
14,.,TRBV7-8,TRBJ1-1,.,TGTGCCAGCAGCTTAGGTACAGGGTCCACTGAAGCTTTCTTT,CASSLGTGSTEAFF
16,.,TRBV5-4,TRBJ2-4,.,TGTGCCAGCAGCTGGCAGGGAGGTAGGGCCAAAAACATTCAGTACTTC,CASSWQGGRAKNIQYF
14,.,TRBV6-5,TRBJ1-4,.,TGTGCCAGCAGCAGACAGCCAACTAATGAAAAACTGTTTTTT,CASSRQPTNEKLFF
15,.,TRBV6-2/TRBV6-3,TRBJ1-5,.,TGTGCCAGCAGTCCACCCTACTATAGCAATCAGCCCCAGCATTTT,CASSPPYYSNQPQHF
13,.,TRBV7-9,TRBJ1-2,.,TGTGCCAGCAGCTTCAGACGGGACTATGGCTACACCTTC,CASSFRRDYGYTF
15,TRBD2,TRBV7-2,TRBJ2-1,.,TGTGCCAGCAGCCCCGGGACTAGCGGACACAATGAGCAGTTCTTC,CASSPGTSGHNEQFF
14,TRBD1,TRBV3-1/TRBV3-2,TRBJ2-1,.,TGTGCCAGCAGCCAATCAGATAAAGGGGACAGGGGGTTCTTC,CASSQSDKGDRGFF
14,.,TRBV5-6,TRBJ1-1,.,TGTGCCAGTACCCAGGGATTTGGGGACACTGAAGCTTTCTTT,CASTQGFGDTEAFF
17,TRBD1,TRBV3-1/TRBV3-2,TRBJ1-4,many,TGTGCCAGCAGCCAAGTTAGGACAGGGGGCCTTAGTGAAAAACTGTTTTTT,CASSQVRTGGLSEKLFF
18,.,TRBV5-4,TRBJ2-5,once,TGTGCCAGCAGCCTACTTCTAGGTGCGGGGAGAGGGACAGAGACCCAGTACTTC,CASSLLLGAGRGTETQYF
13,TRBD1,TRBV10-3,TRBJ1-1,few,TGTGCCATCAGTGGCAGGGGGGTCACTGAAGCTTTCTTT,CAISGRGVTEAFF
14,TRBD2,TRBV7-9,TRBJ2-7,once,TGTGCCAGCAGCTCCGGACTAGCGGCCTACGAGCAGTACTTC,CASSSGLAAYEQYF
14,.,TRBV7-2,TRBJ2-2,.,TGTGCCAGCAGCAAAGACGGACAGACCGGGGAGCTGTTTTTT,CASSKDGQTGELFF
15,.,TRBV6-2/TRBV6-3,TRBJ1-1,.,TGTGCCAGCAGTTACTCGAGATTGAGACATCCTGAAGCTTTCTTT,CASSYSRLRHPEAFF
14,TRBD1,TRBV6-5,TRBJ1-5,once,TGTGCCAGCAGCGAGGGACAGCCATATCAGCCCCAGCATTTT,CASSEGQPYQPQHF
16,TRBD1,TRBV2,TRBJ1-6,.,TGTGCCAGCAGCCGGGACAGGGCGTATAATAATTCACCCCTCCACTTT,CASSRDRAYNNSPLHF
13,.,TRBV6-2/TRBV6-3,TRBJ1-6,.,TGTGCCAGCAGTTACAGGGGGAATTCACCCCTCCACTTT,CASSYRGNSPLHF
17,TRBD2,TRBV3-1/TRBV3-2,TRBJ2-7,few,TGTGCCAGCAGCCAAGCCTCCGGGAGCGGGAGGGTTTACGAGCAGTACTTC,CASSQASGSGRVYEQYF